This T cell receptor beta chain was sequenced for a study of control samples from healthy donors and cancer patients. The CDR3 length is 17 residues. J gave up 1 base and V 3 bases, and 11 bases lay outside the gene matches. The germline V gene encodes CDR1 MGHRA and CDR2 YSYEKL. Profiled with immunoSEQ multiplex PCR; TCRdb holds only in-frame clones, not every one. This repertoire shows approximately 90,000 clones, roughly 90% found once; its top ten account for 14%. The sample comprised blood. The clonotype was recovered from a woman aged 65 to 85 in good health. This chain uses TRBV4-1 with TRBJ1-1, with 7 nucleotides matching TRBD1. CDR3 sequence: CASSQEYGQATNTEAFF. CDR3 sequence (DNA): TGCGCCAGCAGCCAGGAATACGGACAGGCGACGAACACTGAAGCTTTCTTT.